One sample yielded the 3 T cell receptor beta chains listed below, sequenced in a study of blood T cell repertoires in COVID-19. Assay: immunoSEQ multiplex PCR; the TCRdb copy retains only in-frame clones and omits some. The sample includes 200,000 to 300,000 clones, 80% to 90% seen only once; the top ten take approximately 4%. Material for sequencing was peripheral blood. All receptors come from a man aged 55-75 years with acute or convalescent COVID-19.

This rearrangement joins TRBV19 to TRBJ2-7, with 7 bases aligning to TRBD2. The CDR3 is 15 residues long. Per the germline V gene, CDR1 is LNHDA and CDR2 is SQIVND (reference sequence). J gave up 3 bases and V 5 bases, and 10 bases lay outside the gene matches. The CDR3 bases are TGTGCCAGTAGTGGGGGTGCGGCGGGAGACTACGAGCAGTACTTC. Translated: CASSGGAAGDYEQYF.

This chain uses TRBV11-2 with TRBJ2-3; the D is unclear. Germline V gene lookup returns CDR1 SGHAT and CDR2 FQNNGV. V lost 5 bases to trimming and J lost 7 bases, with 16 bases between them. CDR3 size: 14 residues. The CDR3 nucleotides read TGTGCCAGCAGCCTATCCCTTATCCCGAATACGCAGTATTTT. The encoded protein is CASSLSLIPNTQYF. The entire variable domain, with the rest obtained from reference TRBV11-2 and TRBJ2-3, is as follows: EAGVAQSPRYKIIEKRQSVAFWCNPISGHATLYWYQQILGQGPKLLIQFQNNGVVDDSQLPKDRFSAERLKGVDSTLKIQPAKLEDSAVYLCASSLSLIPNTQYFGPGTRLTVL.

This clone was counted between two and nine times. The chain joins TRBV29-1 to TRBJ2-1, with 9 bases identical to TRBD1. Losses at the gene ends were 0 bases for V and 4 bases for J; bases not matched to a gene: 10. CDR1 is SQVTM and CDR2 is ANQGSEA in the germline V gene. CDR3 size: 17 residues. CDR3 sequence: CSVEETGGMAAYNEQFF. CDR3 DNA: TGCAGCGTTGAAGAGACAGGGGGGATGGCGGCGTACAATGAGCAGTTCTTC.